Detailed here is one T cell receptor (beta chain). This entry is derived from a study of CD8 T cells in Susac syndrome. An input of about 0.45 to 1 ug of RNA was subjected to reverse transcription using random hexamers. MiXCR, applied by TCRdb to the immunoSEQ multiplex PCR reads, yields one record per CDR3 protein. The sample contains hundreds of thousands of distinct CDR3 sequences, approximately 95% of which appear only once. The multiple sclerosis controls, all treatment-naive patients, had relapsing-remitting disease that was stable or active. The sequencing sample was made of CD4+ T cells from PBMCs. The sequence was collected from a human donor with multiple sclerosis.

In DNA, the CDR3 is TGTGCCTGGAGTGTAAGTGGATCGAACACCGGGGAGCTGTTTTTT. This codes for CAWSVSGSNTGELFF. This sequence joins TRBV30 and TRBJ2-2; D is unclear. The V end was cut by 0 bases, the J end by 0 bases, with 8 bases between. The CDR3 is 15 residues long. The V gene's germline CDR1 is GTSNPN and CDR2 SVGIG (reference sequence).